These 3 T cell receptor beta chains were all obtained from the same sample, sequenced in a study of cytomegalovirus exposure and HLA in healthy donors. It was with 60 Vbeta and 13 Jbeta primers that the PCR ran. Assay used: immunoSEQ multiplex PCR; TCRdb lists only in-frame clones, some missing. The sample lists 150,000 or so clones, 65% to 85% occurring once. Sequenced input: PBMCs. These receptor sequences come from a woman in her late teens or twenties in good health and CMV-seronegative.

The chain links TRBV5-1 to TRBJ2-7, with a weak D call TRBD2 (6 bases). The CDR3 has 14 amino acids. Germline CDR1 SGHRS, CDR2 YFSETQ. Trimming pared 0 bases from V and 6 bases from J, leaving 13 bases between. This chain's CDR3 is CASSLAVEGGEQYF. The CDR3 bases are TGCGCCAGCAGCTTGGCCGTGGAGGGAGGCGAGCAGTACTTC.

The chain couples TRBV9 to TRBJ2-7; the match to TRBD1 covers 7 bases. Trimming at V came to 3 bases and at J to 2 bases, leaving 11 bases not matched to a gene. The germline V gene has CDR1 SGDLS and CDR2 YYNGEE. The CDR3 is 16 residues long. The CDR3 loop reads CASSASRTGSPYEQYF. The CDR3 DNA is TGTGCCAGCAGCGCCAGTCGGACAGGTTCCCCCTACGAGCAGTACTTC. Full variable domain (remainder filled in from reference TRBV9 and TRBJ2-7): DSGVTQTPKHLITATGQRVTLRCSPRSGDLSVYWYQQSLDQGLQFLIQYYNGEERAKGNILERFSAQQFPDLHSELNLSSLELGDSALYFCASSASRTGSPYEQYFGPGTRLTVT.

The chain has TRBV6-5 and TRBJ2-3; TRBD2 is a possible D gene (6 bases). The V end was cut by 6 bases, the J end by 0 bases, with 13 bases between. The CDR3 covers 15 residues. The germline CDR1 and CDR2 sequences are MNHEY and SVGAGI. The CDR3 DNA follows: TGTGCCAGCAGGAAAGCAGGGACTAGCACAGATACGCAGTATTTT. Translation: CASRKAGTSTDTQYF.